This T cell receptor (beta chain) was captured in a study of T cells in Graves' hyperthyroidism and ophthalmopathy. If no ophthalmopathy progression occurred within 18 months, Graves' hyperthyroidism was stable. The trim removed 6 bases at V and 10 bases at J, leaving 7 bases unmatched. Per germline, CDR1 SQVTM and CDR2 ANQGSEA. CDR3 length: 13 residues. The study, taken as a whole, reports: Most expanded thyroid clonotypes above 0.001 recurred in blood.

Template material for amplifying TCR beta CDR3 regions consisted of RNA transcripts. The HTBI primer set drove a first-round RT-PCR of the TCR CDR3. TCRdb recomputed calls from the multiplex PCR reads with MiXCR, one row per CDR3 protein. The sample includes about 480,000 distinct CDR3 sequences, 13% to 15% seen only once; the top ten take 17%. This clonotype showed up just a few times. Its antigen is as yet unknown. Sample: blood. This receptor was taken from a woman between 18 and 29 years old with Graves' hyperthyroidism. The chain is built from TRBV29-1 and TRBJ2-1, with 12 bases lining up with TRBD2. CDR3 protein: CSVLAGGFQEQFF. The CDR3 coding sequence is TGCAGCGTACTAGCGGGAGGTTTTCAGGAGCAGTTCTTC.